This T cell receptor beta chain was sequenced for a study of shared clonotypes between healthy human individuals. Study findings and constraints: Relative to their counterparts shared across all four donors, non-shared clonotypes exhibited diminished generation probabilities.

This table comes from immunoSEQ multiplex PCR, and its TCRdb copy is limited to in-frame clones, with some not included. Counted here are about 1 million clones, roughly 75% occurring once; the ten biggest clones make up approximately 1.5%. Comment on this clone: The antigen is not known. The sample contains more than one DNA sequence encoding this CDR3.

Researchers partitioned CD4+ cells into CD45RA+ naive and CD45RA-negative memory subsets. The CDR3 has 14 residues. V was trimmed by 1 base and J by 1 base, leaving 9 bases between them. Germline V gene sequence: CDR1 SGHRS, CDR2 YFSETQ. The chain combines TRBV5-1 with TRBJ2-7; maybe TRBD1 (5 bases). The sequenced material came from memory CD4+ T cells sorted from blood. Subset reported: CD45RA-negative fraction. This clonotype was obtained from a man between 18 and 35 years old in good health. The chain's CDR3 is CASSLSTGSYEQYF. The CDR3 DNA is TGCGCCAGCAGCTTGTCAACAGGTTCCTACGAGCAGTACTTC.